What follows is one T cell receptor beta chain and its context. This CDR3 spans 18 amino acids. Trimming pared 0 bases from V and 6 bases from J, leaving 23 bases between. Germline CDR1 and CDR2: DFQATT and SNEGSKA (reference sequence). Together with thyroid ultrasound, orbital computed tomography, serum thyroxine and TRAb, clinical symptoms were used for diagnoses. This sample holds PBMCs from under 11 ml fresh peripheral blood. The data belong to a study of T cells in Graves' hyperthyroidism and ophthalmopathy. The CDR3 regions of TCR beta were amplified from RNA transcripts. First-round RT-PCR of the TCR CDR3 relied on the HTBI primer set. TCRdb passed the multiplex PCR reads through MiXCR, listing each CDR3 protein once. The repertoire includes hundreds of thousands of distinct CDR3 sequences, 16% of them detected once, and roughly 3.4% sits in the top ten.

This receptor was identified in a woman aged 40-49 years with Graves' ophthalmopathy. The chain combines TRBV20-1 with TRBJ1-4; a possible D gene is TRBD1 (5 bases). The material sequenced was blood. The CDR3 DNA sequence: TGCAGTGCTAGAGATTGGCGAGGACCTATGGGGCCCCATGAAAAACTGTTTTTT. This gives the protein CSARDWRGPMGPHEKLFF.